This T cell receptor (beta chain) was documented in a study of sequential checkpoint blockade in melanoma. The treatment denotes: randomized to nivolumab then ipilimumab (arm A) or the reverse (arm B). The CDR3 loop spans 16 amino acids. Per germline, CDR1 LGHNA and CDR2 YNFKEQ. V was clipped by 1 base and J by 5 bases; unmatched bases: 8. The data were produced by immunoSEQ multiplex PCR, yet TCRdb's version contains in-frame clones alone and is incomplete. The sample contains roughly 29,000 clones, approximately 83% of which appear only once. This clonotype was obtained from a human donor with melanoma. The V and J genes are TRBV4-2 and TRBJ1-5; 7 bases line up with TRBD1. The source was CD8+ T cells sorted from blood (inferred from file names), collected from a patient given nivolumab and ipilimumab in sequence. The CDR3 bases are TGTGCCAGCAGCCAAGCAACGGGACAGCTTGATCAGCCCCAGCATTTT. It translates to CASSQATGQLDQPQHF.